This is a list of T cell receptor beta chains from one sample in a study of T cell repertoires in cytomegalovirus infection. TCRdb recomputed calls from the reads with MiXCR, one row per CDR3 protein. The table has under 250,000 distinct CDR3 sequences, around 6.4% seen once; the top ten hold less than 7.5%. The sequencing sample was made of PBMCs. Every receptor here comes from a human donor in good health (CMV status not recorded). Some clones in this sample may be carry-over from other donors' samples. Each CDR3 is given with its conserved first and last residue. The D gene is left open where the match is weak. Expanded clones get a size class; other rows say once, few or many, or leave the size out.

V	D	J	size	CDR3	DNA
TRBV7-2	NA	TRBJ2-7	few	CASSFRGGGAYEQYF	TGTGCCAGCAGCTTCCGAGGGGGGGGGGCCTACGAGCAGTACTTC
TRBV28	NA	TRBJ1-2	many	CASSLRRDTYGYTF	TGTGCCAGCAGTTTACGACGGGATACCTATGGCTACACCTTC
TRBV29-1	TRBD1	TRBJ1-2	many	CSGGEQGAIYGYTF	TGCAGCGGGGGTGAACAGGGGGCTATTTATGGCTACACCTTC
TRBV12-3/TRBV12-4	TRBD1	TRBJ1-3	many	CASRSGGASSGNTIYF	TGTGCCAGCAGGTCAGGGGGCGCATCGTCTGGAAACACCATATATTTT
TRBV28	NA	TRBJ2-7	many	CASTDQALGYEQYF	TGTGCCAGCACCGACCAGGCATTGGGCTACGAGCAGTACTTC
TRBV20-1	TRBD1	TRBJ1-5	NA	CSARDPTGGQPQHF	TGCAGTGCTAGAGACCCCACAGGGGGACAGCCCCAGCATTTT
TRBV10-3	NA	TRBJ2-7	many	CAIGEQTGSYEQYF	TGTGCCATCGGAGAGCAGACAGGTTCCTACGAGCAGTACTTC
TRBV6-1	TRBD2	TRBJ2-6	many	CASTQGLAVNSGANVLTF	TGTGCCAGCACCCAAGGGCTAGCGGTGAACTCTGGGGCCAACGTCCTGACTTTC
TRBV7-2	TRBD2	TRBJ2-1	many	CASSPPGLLSYNEQFF	TGTGCCAGCAGCCCTCCGGGACTACTTTCCTACAATGAGCAGTTCTTC
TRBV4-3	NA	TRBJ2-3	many	CASSQDLPDTQYF	TGCGCCAGCAGCCAAGATCTCCCAGATACGCAGTATTTT
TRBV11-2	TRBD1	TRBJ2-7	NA	CASSLFRAGTVRF	TGTGCCAGCAGCTTATTTCGAGCCGGGACAGTCCGCTTC